The 24 T cell receptor beta chains below come from one sample, sequenced in a study of Ad26.COV2.S vaccination and SARS-CoV-2 variants. Treatment: about 20 received Ad26.COV2.S at low or high dose, single or two shots; five or six received placebo; per-sample allocation not given. Samples analyzed were those drawn on day 63 after the first vaccine or placebo injection. Repertoires were generated with immunoSEQ multiplex PCR, while TCRdb's copy carries only in-frame clones and drops some. This sample has 300,000 to 350,000 clones; roughly 90% occur once, and the top ten carry around 5%. Sample: peripheral blood, taken in a trial of Ad26.COV2.S vaccine versus placebo. These receptors originate from a person aged 18-65 years who received the Ad26.COV2.S COVID-19 vaccine or a placebo.

This chain joins TRBV6-4 and TRBJ2-2; 10 bases map to TRBD2. V lost 8 bases to trimming and J lost 3 bases; unmatched junction nucleotides: 9. This CDR3 is 16 amino acids long. Germline V lookup: CDR1 MRHNA, CDR2 SNTAGT. CDR3 residues: CASRPSGSGDTGELFF. The CDR3 DNA sequence: TGTGCCAGCCGGCCTAGCGGGAGTGGGGACACCGGGGAGCTGTTTTTT.

For this clone: The junction differs from germline at one of its ends, possibly a read error. The V call is TRBV19, the J call TRBJ1-5, with a tentative D call TRBD1 (5 bases). CDR3 size: 15 residues. CDR1 is LNHDA, CDR2 SQIVND, per germline (reference sequence). CDR3 in DNA: TGTGCCAGTAGTCTAGATGGGGGGTTTCATCAGCCCCAGCATTTT. As protein: CASSLDGGFHQPQHF.

V is TRBV13 and J is TRBJ2-1; D could derive from TRBD1 or TRBD2 (5 bases each). V lost 1 base and J 14 bases, leaving 21 bases between the germline ends. The length of the CDR3 is 15 residues. The germline gives CDR1 PRHDT, CDR2 FYEKMQ (reference sequence). The CDR3 sequence: CASSLVVLGDGGEFF. CDR3 coding DNA: TGTGCCAGCAGCTTAGTCGTCTTAGGGGACGGAGGCGAGTTCTTC.

This clone has just one count. The chain recombines TRBV9 with TRBJ2-1; a weak D match, TRBD2 (6 bases). With 5 bases removed from V and 3 bases from J, the gap between germline ends came to 6 bases. This CDR3 is built from 12 residues. CDR1 and CDR2 (germline): SGDLS, YYNGEE. CDR3 protein: CASSSGYNEQFF. The CDR3 DNA reads TGTGCCAGCAGTAGCGGCTACAATGAGCAGTTCTTC.

The chain carries TRBV2 and TRBJ1-1; D not resolved. CDR3 length: 14 residues. V lost 5 bases and J lost 0, with 10 bases in between. Germline CDR1 SNHLY, CDR2 FYNNEI. In DNA form, the CDR3 reads TGTGCCAGCAGTTTCGACGGGATGAACACTGAAGCTTTCTTT. Translated, it gives CASSFDGMNTEAFF.

The chain links TRBV19 to TRBJ2-4; 8 bases align to TRBD2. This CDR3 has 17 amino acids. V shed 4 bases and J 0 bases; nucleotides not matched to a gene: 8. Germline values: CDR1 LNHDA, CDR2 SQIVND (reference sequence). In DNA form, the CDR3 reads TGTGCCAGTAGTAGAAACGGACTAGCCAAAGCCAAAAACATTCAGTACTTC. Encoded protein: CASSRNGLAKAKNIQYF.

The V call is TRBV5-1, the J call TRBJ1-1, with 12 bases lining up with TRBD1. CDR1 and CDR2 (germline): SGHRS, YFSETQ. Trimming at V came to 4 bases and at J to 2 bases, leaving 3 bases not matched to a gene. This CDR3 has 15 amino acids. The CDR3 spells CASSGTGGANTEAFF. The CDR3 DNA is TGCGCCAGCAGCGGGACAGGGGGCGCAAACACTGAAGCTTTCTTT.

This rearrangement joins TRBV19 to TRBJ2-3; 9 bases are shared with TRBD1. This CDR3 comprises 14 residues. Germline V gene data show CDR1 as LNHDA and CDR2 as SQIVND (reference sequence). The J segment lost 2 bases and the V segment lost 7 bases, leaving 4 bases of the junction unmatched. CDR3 region: CASKGTGNTDTQYF. The DNA for the CDR3 is TGTGCCAGTAAGGGGACAGGGAACACAGATACGCAGTATTTT.

This rearrangement joins TRBV2 to TRBJ2-2; D unresolved. The germline V and J ends were trimmed by 7 bases and 7 bases, with 13 bases remaining between them. CDR3 length: 13 residues. Germline V gene data show CDR1 as SNHLY and CDR2 as FYNNEI. The CDR3: CASMDQAGGELFF. CDR3 DNA sequence: TGTGCCAGCATGGACCAGGCTGGCGGGGAGCTGTTTTTT.

The chain employs TRBV15 and TRBJ1-2, with 11 nucleotides matching TRBD1. Trimming removed 4 bases from V and 8 bases from J; junction bases left unmatched: 3. The CDR3 sequence is 13 residues long. Germline V CDR1 and CDR2: LNHNV, YYDKDF (reference sequence). The CDR3 region is CATSTGTGGGYTF. The DNA for the CDR3 is TGTGCCACCAGCACCGGGACAGGGGGAGGCTACACCTTC.

V is TRBV24-1 and J is TRBJ2-3; D is uncertain. The CDR3 is 12 amino acids. V gave up 7 bases and J gave up 2 bases, with 6 bases separating them. CDR1 and CDR2 from the germline V gene are KGHDR and SFDVKD. Here the CDR3 reads CATRGSTDTQYF. The CDR3 coding sequence is TGTGCCACCAGGGGGTCCACAGATACGCAGTATTTT.

The rearrangement joins TRBV7-6 to TRBJ2-1; 7 bases align to TRBD2. Germline V gene data show CDR1 as SGHVS and CDR2 as FNYEAQ. V trimming: 5 bases; J trimming: 9 bases; junction bases outside the gene matches: 10. This CDR3 contains 14 residues. CDR3: CASSHPGLTLEQFF. The CDR3 region has the DNA TGTGCCAGCAGCCATCCGGGACTAACGCTTGAGCAGTTCTTC.

This clone was seen more than once but under ten times. This rearrangement joins TRBV2 to TRBJ1-2; no reliable D call. Deletions cut 6 bases from V and 5 bases from J, with 13 bases between. Germline-derived CDR1 and CDR2 are SNHLY and FYNNEI. CDR3 length: 13 residues. The chain's CDR3 is CASSAGERYGYTF. For the CDR3, the DNA is TGTGCCAGCAGCGCCGGGGAACGGTATGGCTACACCTTC.

The gene calls are TRBV7-6 and TRBJ1-6; 7 bases are shared with TRBD1. This CDR3 spans 15 amino acids. With 4 bases clipped from V and 7 bases from J, the junction kept 7 bases outside the gene matches. Per germline, CDR1 SGHVS and CDR2 FNYEAQ. The CDR3 bases are TGTGCCAGCAGCTCCCAGACAGGGTCGAATTCACCCCTCCACTTT. Translated: CASSSQTGSNSPLHF.

This rearrangement joins TRBV10-1 to TRBJ2-7, with 8 bases aligning to TRBD1. Germline trimming cut 4 bases from V and 4 bases from J; bases unmatched to any gene: 3. CDR3 length equals 13 residues. Germline loops: CDR1 WNHNN, CDR2 SYGVQD (reference sequence). The CDR3 sequence is CASSAGQGYEQYF. The CDR3 DNA reads TGCGCCAGCAGTGCTGGACAGGGATACGAGCAGTACTTC.

The rearrangement joins TRBV12-5 to TRBJ1-2, with 8 bases aligning to TRBD1. CDR3 length: 13 residues. The V segment lost 2 bases and the J segment 8 bases; nucleotides outside the gene matches: 4. Germline V lookup: CDR1 LGHNT, CDR2 FRNRAP. CDR3 region: CASGLQGALGYTF. CDR3 nucleotides: TGTGCTAGTGGTTTGCAGGGGGCGTTAGGCTACACCTTC. The full variable domain, completed using reference TRBV12-5 and TRBJ1-2, is DARVTQTPRHKVTEMGQEVTMRCQPILGHNTVFWYRQTMMQGLELLAYFRNRAPLDDSGMPKDRFSAEMPDATLATLKIQPSEPRDSAVYFCASGLQGALGYTFGSGTRLTVV.

The gene calls are TRBV27 and TRBJ1-1; 11 bases line up with TRBD1. Germline assignment: CDR1 MNHEY and CDR2 SMNVEV (reference sequence). This CDR3 is built from 15 residues. V gave up 0 bases and J gave up 8 bases; unmatched junction bases: 5. The CDR3 spells CASSLSGTGGSEAFF. The DNA of the CDR3 is TGTGCCAGCAGTTTATCGGGGACAGGGGGATCCGAAGCTTTCTTT.

This chain connects TRBV27 to TRBJ2-1, with D hard to call. Germline CDR1 reads MNHEY; CDR2 reads SMNVEV (reference sequence). V shed 3 bases and J shed 1 base, with 13 bases lying between them. The CDR3 extends over 16 amino acids. CDR3 nucleotides: TGTGCCAGCAGTTTGGCAGGACCAACGTCCTACAATGAGCAGTTCTTC. This codes for CASSLAGPTSYNEQFF.

This rearrangement joins TRBV4-2 to TRBJ2-2; either TRBD1 or TRBD2 may fit D (5 bases each). Germline CDR1 is LGHNA and CDR2 is YNFKEQ. The ends were cut back, 0 bases at V and 5 bases at J, with 19 bases in the middle. The CDR3 is 18 residues long. As DNA, the CDR3 is TGTGCCAGCAGCCAAGATTTGTGGGACCTGGCTCCTACCGGGGAGCTGTTTTTT. Translating it yields CASSQDLWDLAPTGELFF.

The V call is TRBV23-1, the J call TRBJ1-3, with a tentative D call TRBD1 (5 bases). TRBV23-1 is an open reading frame whose function is uncertain. The CDR3 has 21 amino acids. The V and J ends lost 11 bases and 6 bases respectively, with 41 bases between them. CDR3 coding DNA: TGCGCCGGAAGAAAACAGCCTGAACGGAGGAGTCGGGGCTTCCTCCAAAACACCATATATTTT. Its protein product is CAGRKQPERRSRGFLQNTIYF.

V usage is TRBV18 and J usage is TRBJ2-7, with D uncertain. From germline, CDR1 is KGHSH and CDR2 LQKENI. The ends were cut back, 1 base at V and 6 bases at J, with 10 bases in the middle. CDR3 length equals 13 residues. The CDR3 nucleotides are TGTGCCAGCTCACCACTAGAAGGTACCGAGCAGTACTTC. Translation gives CASSPLEGTEQYF.

The CDR3 loop reads CASSPELAGGYNEQFF. The CDR3 DNA follows: TGTGCCAGCAGCCCCGAACTAGCGGGGGGTTACAATGAGCAGTTCTTC. This chain links TRBV11-1 with TRBJ2-1; 12 bases agree with TRBD2. The CDR3 length is 16 residues. Trimming at V came to 5 bases and at J to 4 bases, leaving 6 bases not matched to a gene. In germline, CDR1 is SGHAT, CDR2 FQDESV (reference sequence).

This chain links TRBV12-3 or TRBV12-4 with TRBJ1-2; no firm D call. The V end was cut by 2 bases, the J end by 2 bases, with 6 bases between. The CDR3 is 13 amino acids. The CDR3 sequence is CASSLQTNYGYTF. CDR3 in DNA: TGTGCCAGCAGTTTACAGACCAACTATGGCTACACCTTC.

The V and J genes are TRBV9 and TRBJ1-3, with D unresolved. The length of the CDR3 is 13 residues. Germline CDR1 and CDR2: SGDLS and YYNGEE. Trimming removed 3 bases at V and 0 bases at J, with 4 bases between. In nucleotides, the CDR3 is TGTGCCAGCAGCGACAGCTCTGGAAACACCATATATTTT. The encoded protein is CASSDSSGNTIYF.